This T cell receptor (beta chain) was identified in a study of T cells in Graves' hyperthyroidism and ophthalmopathy. About this clonotype itself: Antigen unknown. A junction boundary mismatches the germline segment, possibly from a read error.

General study results and limits: Blood also held most thyroid clonotypes expanded beyond 0.001.

Each diagnosis was grounded in clinical symptoms, serum thyroxine and TRAb, thyroid ultrasound, and orbital computed tomography. The CDR3 is 16 residues long. Researchers took RNA transcripts and amplified the TCR beta CDR3 regions from them. The HTBI primer set drove a first-round RT-PCR of the TCR CDR3. In TCRdb, the multiplex PCR reads were re-called with MiXCR into one record per CDR3 protein. This sample has about 400,000 distinct CDR3 sequences; roughly 25% occur once, and the top ten carry around four fifths. The receptor was isolated from a man aged 50 to 60 with Graves' hyperthyroidism. Sequenced sample: blood. The chain uses TRBV12-3 or TRBV12-4 and TRBJ1-3; TRBD1 matches 10 bases. The CDR3, as DNA: TGTGCCAGCAGCACGACAGGGGGCGCCGGTGGAAACACCCTATATTTT. Protein: CASSTTGGAGGNTLYF.